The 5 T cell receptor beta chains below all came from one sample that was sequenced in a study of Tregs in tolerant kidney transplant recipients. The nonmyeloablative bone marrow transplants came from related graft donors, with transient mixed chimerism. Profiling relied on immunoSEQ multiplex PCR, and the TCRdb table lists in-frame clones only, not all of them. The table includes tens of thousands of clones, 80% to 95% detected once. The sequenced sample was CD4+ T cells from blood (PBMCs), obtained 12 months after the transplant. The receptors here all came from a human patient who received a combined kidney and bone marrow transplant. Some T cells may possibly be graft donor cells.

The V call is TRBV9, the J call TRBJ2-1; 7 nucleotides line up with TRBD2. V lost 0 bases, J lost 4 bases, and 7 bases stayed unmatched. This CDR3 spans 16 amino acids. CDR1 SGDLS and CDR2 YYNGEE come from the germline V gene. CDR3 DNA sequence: TGTGCCAGCAGCGTAGCGGTAGCGGGCCGATACAATGAGCAGTTCTTC. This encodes CASSVAVAGRYNEQFF.

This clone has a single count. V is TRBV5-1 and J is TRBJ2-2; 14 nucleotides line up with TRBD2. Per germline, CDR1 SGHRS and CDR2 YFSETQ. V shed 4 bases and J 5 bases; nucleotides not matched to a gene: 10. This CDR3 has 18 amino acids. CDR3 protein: CASSNLGLAGVLTGELFF. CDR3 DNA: TGCGCCAGCAGCAACCTGGGACTAGCGGGGGTACTGACCGGGGAGCTGTTTTTT.

The CDR3 sequence is CASSILQGNSYEQYF. Written as DNA, the CDR3 is TGTGCCAGTAGTATACTACAGGGGAACTCCTACGAGCAGTACTTC. V and J are TRBV19 and TRBJ2-7; 7 bases agree with TRBD1. Losses at the gene ends were 2 bases for V and 0 bases for J; bases not matched to a gene: 4. The germline V gene has CDR1 LNHDA and CDR2 SQIVND (reference sequence). The length of the CDR3 is 15 residues.

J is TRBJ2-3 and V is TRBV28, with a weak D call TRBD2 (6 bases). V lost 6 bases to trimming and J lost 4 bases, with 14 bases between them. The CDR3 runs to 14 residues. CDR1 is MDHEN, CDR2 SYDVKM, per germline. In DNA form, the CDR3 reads TGTGCCAGCAGACCGCCGGGGGTAGCAGATACGCAGTATTTT. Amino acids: CASRPPGVADTQYF.

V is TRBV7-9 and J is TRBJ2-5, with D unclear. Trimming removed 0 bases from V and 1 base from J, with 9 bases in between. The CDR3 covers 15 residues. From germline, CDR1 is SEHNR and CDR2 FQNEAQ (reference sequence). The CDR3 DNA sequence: TGTGCCAGCAGCTTAGCTAGCCCAGTCCAAGAGACCCAGTACTTC. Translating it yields CASSLASPVQETQYF.